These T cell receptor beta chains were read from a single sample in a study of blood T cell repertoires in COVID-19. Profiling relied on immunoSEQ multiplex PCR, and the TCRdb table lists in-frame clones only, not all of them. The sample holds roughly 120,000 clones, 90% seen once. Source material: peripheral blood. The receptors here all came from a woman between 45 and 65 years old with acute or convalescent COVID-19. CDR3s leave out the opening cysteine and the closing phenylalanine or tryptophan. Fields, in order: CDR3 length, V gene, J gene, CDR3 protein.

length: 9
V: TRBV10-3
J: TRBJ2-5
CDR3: ATRGQETQY

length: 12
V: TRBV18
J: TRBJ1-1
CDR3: ASSPSGFGTEAF

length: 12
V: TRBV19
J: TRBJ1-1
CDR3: ASSTLGVGTEAF

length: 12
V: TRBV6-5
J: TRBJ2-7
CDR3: ASRAAGLAYEQY

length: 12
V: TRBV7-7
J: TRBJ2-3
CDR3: ASSLSAGGDTQY

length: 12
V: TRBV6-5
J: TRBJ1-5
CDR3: ASSYGGADQPQH

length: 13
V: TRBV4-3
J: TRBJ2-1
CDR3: ASSQALAGGHEQF

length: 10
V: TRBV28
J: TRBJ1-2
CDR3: ASSSGGRSYT

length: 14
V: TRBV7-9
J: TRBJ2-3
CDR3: ASSLEQGRSTDTQY

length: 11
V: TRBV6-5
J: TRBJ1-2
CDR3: ASRYDTTDGYT

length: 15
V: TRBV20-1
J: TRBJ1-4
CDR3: SASPMQGGVTNEKLF

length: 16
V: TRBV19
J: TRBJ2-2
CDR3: ASSLGLAGGPLTGELF

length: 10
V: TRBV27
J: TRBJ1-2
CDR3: ASSEGGNGYT

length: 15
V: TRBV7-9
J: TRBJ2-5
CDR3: ASSPPRGGQYQETQY

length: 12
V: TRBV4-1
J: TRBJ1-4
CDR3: ASSPGLINEKLF

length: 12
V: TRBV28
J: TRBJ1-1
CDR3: ASSWAGGNTEAF

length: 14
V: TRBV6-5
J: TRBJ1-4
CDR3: ASSYFRGSTNEKLF

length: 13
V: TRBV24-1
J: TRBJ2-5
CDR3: ATSDPAAPIETQY

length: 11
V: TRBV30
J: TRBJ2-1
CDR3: AWRGDNYNEQF

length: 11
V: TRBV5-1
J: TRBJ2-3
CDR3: ASSPGSTDTQY

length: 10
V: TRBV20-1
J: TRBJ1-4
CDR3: SASDRNEKLF

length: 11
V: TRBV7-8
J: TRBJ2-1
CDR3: ASSLDRVNEQF